These T cell receptor beta chains were read from a single sample in a study of T cell changes during pregnancy in multiple sclerosis. Clones were sequenced by immunoSEQ multiplex PCR, and TCRdb holds only the in-frame ones, with some missing. The sample has tens of thousands of clones; 91% are singletons. The source material was peripheral blood, sampled before pregnancy. The receptors come from a female donor with multiple sclerosis, enrolled in a pregnancy study. Both conserved end residues are part of each CDR3. The order of the fields is clone size, J gene, V gene, CDR3 protein. Expanded clones get a size class; other rows say once, few or many, or leave the size out.

- TRBJ1-1 TRBV29-1 CSVARQDTEAFF
- TRBJ2-3 TRBV6-6 CASRPSGGATDTQYF
once TRBJ1-2 TRBV7-9 CASSLEAGLIHGYTF
- TRBJ1-1 TRBV9 CASSVTPRGWNTEAFF
- TRBJ2-3 TRBV29-1 CSVVQGRTDTQYF
- TRBJ2-2 TRBV19 CASSGVASAGELFF
once TRBJ2-7 TRBV5-1 CASSPNTGTNIYEQYF
- TRBJ2-5 TRBV12-5 CASGKTGGETQYF
- TRBJ1-4 TRBV7-9 CASSQAQGPLNEKLFF
few TRBJ2-5 TRBV5-1 CASSLSGGRETQYF
- TRBJ2-1 TRBV10-3 CAISEWGEQFF
- TRBJ1-3 TRBV15 CATSRQTGGSGNTIYF
- TRBJ1-5 TRBV6-6 CASSSYRGGNQPQHF
- TRBJ1-2 TRBV27 CASSRDTNYGYTF